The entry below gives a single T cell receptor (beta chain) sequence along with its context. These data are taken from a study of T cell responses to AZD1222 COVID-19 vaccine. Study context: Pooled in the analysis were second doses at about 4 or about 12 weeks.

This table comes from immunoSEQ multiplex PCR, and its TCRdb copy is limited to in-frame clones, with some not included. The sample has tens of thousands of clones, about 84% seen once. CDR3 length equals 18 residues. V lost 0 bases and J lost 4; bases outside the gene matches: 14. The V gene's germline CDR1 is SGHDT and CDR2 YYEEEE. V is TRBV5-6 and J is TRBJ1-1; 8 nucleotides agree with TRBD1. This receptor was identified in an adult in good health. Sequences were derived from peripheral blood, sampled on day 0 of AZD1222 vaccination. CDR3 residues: CASSLVLGQGAGGTEAFF. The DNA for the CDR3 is TGTGCCAGCAGCTTGGTGCTGGGGCAGGGGGCAGGGGGCACTGAAGCTTTCTTT. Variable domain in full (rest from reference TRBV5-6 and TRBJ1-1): DAGVTQSPTHLIKTRGQQVTLRCSPKSGHDTVSWYQQALGQGPQFIFQYYEEEERQRGNFPDRFSGHQFPNYSSELNVNALLLGDSALYLCASSLVLGQGAGGTEAFFGQGTRLTVV.